This TCR beta chain came from a study of blood T cell repertoires in COVID-19. CDR1 is SGDLS and CDR2 is YYNGEE in the germline V gene. The CDR3 is made up of 15 amino acids. J lost 2 bases, V lost 4 bases, and 3 bases had no gene match. Generated by immunoSEQ multiplex PCR, the TCRdb table keeps only in-frame clones and is missing some. The profile covers around 160,000 clones, with approximately 80% appearing a single time and 4.5% to 7.5% taken by the ten largest. The sample consisted of PBMCs or T cells enriched from blood (not recorded which). The TCR was taken from a middle-aged man who had recovered from COVID-19. The chain employs TRBV9 and TRBJ2-3; 11 positions match TRBD2. CDR3 sequence: CASSLAGGPTDTQYF. CDR3 nucleotides: TGTGCCAGCAGCTTAGCGGGGGGGCCCACAGATACGCAGTATTTT.